The 24 T cell receptor beta chains in this list originate from one sample, sequenced in a study of T cells in Graves' hyperthyroidism and ophthalmopathy. Amplified TCR beta CDR3 regions came from RNA transcripts. Researchers ran a first-round RT-PCR on the TCR CDR3 using the HTBI primer set. A single record per CDR3 protein comes from TCRdb applying MiXCR to the multiplex PCR reads. The sample includes 400,000 to 600,000 distinct CDR3 sequences, more than 15% of them seen just once. Sequenced input: blood. The receptors were sampled from a woman aged 25 to 39 with Graves' ophthalmopathy.

The CDR3, as DNA: TGCGCCAGCAGCCACGCGTCCGCAGGGAAGGGATCACCCCTCCACTTT. It is translated as CASSHASAGKGSPLHF. This chain connects TRBV4-3 to TRBJ1-6; TRBD1 might be the D (5 bases). The germline CDR1 and CDR2 sequences are LGHNA and YSLEER. The CDR3 totals 16 residues. V was pared by 3 bases and J by 10 bases, with 19 bases between.

Concerning this clonotype: Mismatch with germline at one junction end may stem from a read error. This chain joins TRBV9 and TRBJ1-4; possibly TRBD1 for D (6 bases). Germline values: CDR1 SGDLS, CDR2 YYNGEE. The CDR3 totals 15 residues. CDR3 region: CASRVGGGFNEKLFF. Here the CDR3 DNA reads TGTGCCAGCAGAGTAGGGGGGGGATTCAATGAAAAACTGTTTTTT.

In this sample, this clonotype turned up a few times. This chain links TRBV20-1 with TRBJ2-2; D gene ambiguous. Germline lookup yields CDR1 DFQATT and CDR2 SNEGSKA (reference sequence). CDR3 length: 14 residues. Trimming took 5 bases from V and 4 from J, leaving 14 bases between them. CDR3 region: CSAFTDTVTGELFF. CDR3 in DNA: TGCAGTGCTTTTACAGACACAGTCACCGGGGAGCTGTTTTTT.

This clonotype was observed at least ten times. The rearrangement links TRBV19 to TRBJ1-1; possible D gene TRBD1, 5 bases. With 9 bases removed from V and 5 bases from J, the gap between germline ends came to 16 bases. The CDR3 length is 13 residues. Per germline, CDR1 LNHDA and CDR2 SQIVND (reference sequence). The CDR3 protein is CASTVGGKTEAFF. The DNA of the CDR3 is TGTGCCAGCACAGTCGGGGGGAAGACTGAAGCTTTCTTT.

With regard to this clonotype: A clone one base away is much larger, so this may be a read error. The J gene is TRBJ2-3, the V gene TRBV20-1; weak D call: TRBD2 (5 bases). CDR1 is DFQATT and CDR2 is SNEGSKA in the germline V gene (reference sequence). The CDR3 covers 13 residues. CDR3 in amino acids: CSVYGEGTDAQYF. The CDR3 coding sequence is TGCAGTGTTTATGGAGAGGGCACAGATGCGCAGTATTTT.

This clonotype was recorded many times. This chain connects TRBV20-1 to TRBJ2-7; 12 bases match TRBD1. Germline assignment: CDR1 DFQATT and CDR2 SNEGSKA (reference sequence). The CDR3 has 15 amino acids. The trim removed 0 bases at V and 5 bases at J, leaving 5 bases unmatched. CDR3 sequence reads: CSARDSGQGAHEQYF. The CDR3 region has the DNA TGCAGTGCTAGAGATTCGGGACAGGGGGCTCACGAGCAGTACTTC.

This clonotype was seen ten or more times. The CDR3 DNA follows: TGTGCCAGCAGTCCGGTAGTGGCGGGAGCTTACGAGCAGTACTTC. Its protein product is CASSPVVAGAYEQYF. The J gene is TRBJ2-7, the V gene TRBV28; 7 bases are a match to TRBD2. Germline V CDR1 and CDR2: MDHEN, SYDVKM. The CDR3 is 15 amino acids. V shed 5 bases and J 4 bases; nucleotides not matched to a gene: 11.

The genes are TRBV27 and TRBJ2-1, with TRBD2 matching over 15 bases. There are 18 residues in the CDR3. The V segment lost 8 bases and the J segment 0 bases; nucleotides outside the gene matches: 8. Per the germline V gene, CDR1 is MNHEY and CDR2 is SMNVEV (reference sequence). CDR3 sequence reads: CASSGLAGGPSSYNEQFF. The DNA for the CDR3 is TGTGCCAGCTCGGGACTAGCGGGAGGCCCGAGCTCCTACAATGAGCAGTTCTTC.

In this sample, this clonotype turned up many times. V and J are TRBV13 and TRBJ1-1; D gene uncertain. Germline loops: CDR1 PRHDT, CDR2 FYEKMQ (reference sequence). Trimming cost V 5 bases and J 3 bases, with 13 bases left between them. The CDR3 is 14 residues long. The CDR3 sequence: CASSRDRAYTEAFF. CDR3 nucleotides: TGTGCCAGCAGCAGAGACCGGGCGTACACTGAAGCTTTCTTT. Using reference TRBV13 and TRBJ1-1 for the parts outside the CDR3, the full variable domain is AAGVIQSPRHLIKEKRETATLKCYPIPRHDTVYWYQQGPGQDPQFLISFYEKMQSDKGSIPDRFSAQQFSDYHSELNMSSLELGDSALYFCASSRDRAYTEAFFGQGTRLTVV.

The chain links TRBV27 to TRBJ2-3, with 11 bases matching TRBD2. The germline gives CDR1 MNHEY, CDR2 SMNVEV (reference sequence). The CDR3 length is 18 residues. With V trimmed by 6 bases and J by 3 bases, 14 bases remained unmatched. The CDR3 reads CASSPSATSGSLTDTQYF. The DNA for the CDR3 is TGTGCCAGCAGCCCAAGCGCCACTAGCGGGAGTTTGACAGATACGCAGTATTTT.

V and J are TRBV28 and TRBJ2-3, with D unclear. CDR3 length: 14 residues. Trimming removed 7 bases at V and 5 bases at J, with 16 bases between. Germline V lookup: CDR1 MDHEN, CDR2 SYDVKM. The CDR3 DNA sequence: TGTGCCAGCATGGAGAGAGCGATGAGAGATACGCAGTATTTT. This gives the protein CASMERAMRDTQYF. Together with reference TRBV28 and TRBJ2-3, the CDR3 gives the full variable domain: DVKVTQSSRYLVKRTGEKVFLECVQDMDHENMFWYRQDPGLGLRLIYFSYDVKMKEKGDIPEGYSVSREKKERFSLILESASTNQTSMYLCASMERAMRDTQYFGPGTRLTVL.

J is TRBJ2-7 and V is TRBV20-1; D possibly corresponds to TRBD1 (6 bases). The V end lost 2 bases, the J end lost 5 bases, and 10 bases lay between the germline ends. This CDR3 has 12 amino acids. Looked up from germline, CDR1 is DFQATT and CDR2 is SNEGSKA (reference sequence). The CDR3, as DNA: TGCAGTGCTAGAACAGGGTTCAACGAGCAGTACTTC. Translation: CSARTGFNEQYF.

The CDR3 loop reads CASSPRTGSPNEKLFF. The CDR3 region has the DNA TGTGCCAGCAGCCCCCGGACGGGGAGCCCTAATGAAAAACTGTTTTTT. The rearrangement uses TRBV7-8 and TRBJ1-4; D remains unclear. V dropped 5 bases and J dropped 3 bases, with 16 bases sitting between them. The germline CDR1 and CDR2 sequences are SGHVS and FQNEAQ. This CDR3 is built from 16 residues.

There are many counts of this clonotype. The rearrangement links TRBV6-1 to TRBJ2-1; D remains unclear. V lost 5 bases to trimming and J lost 7 bases, with 12 bases between them. Per germline, CDR1 MNHNS and CDR2 SASEGT. This CDR3 has 13 amino acids. CDR3 loop: CASSLEFDNEQFF. CDR3 nucleotides: TGTGCCAGCAGTTTGGAGTTCGATAATGAGCAGTTCTTC.

This clonotype was counted a few times. This rearrangement joins TRBV25-1 to TRBJ2-7, with TRBD1 identical over 9 bases. This CDR3 comprises 19 residues. In germline, CDR1 is MGHDK, CDR2 SYGVNS. V trimming: 4 bases; J trimming: 3 bases; junction bases outside the gene matches: 19. CDR3 protein: CASSVPQGADTLPHYEQYF. CDR3 DNA: TGTGCCAGCAGTGTCCCACAGGGGGCGGATACGCTCCCTCACTACGAGCAGTACTTC.

At least ten counts were recorded for this clonotype. This chain joins TRBV6-2 or TRBV6-3 and TRBJ1-1; D gene ambiguous. The CDR3 has 13 amino acids. The germline CDR1 and CDR2 sequences are MNHEY and SVGEGT. Between the trimmed V and J ends, which lost 2 bases and 1 base, there was a span of 5 bases. Here the CDR3 reads CASSYTRNTEAFF. The DNA for the CDR3 is TGTGCCAGCAGTTACACCAGGAACACTGAAGCTTTCTTT.

The sample holds many counts of this clonotype. The chain has TRBV27 and TRBJ2-7; D remains unclear. This CDR3 region has 15 residues. Looked up from germline, CDR1 is MNHEY and CDR2 is SMNVEV (reference sequence). The V gene lost 2 bases and the J gene lost 0 bases, with 11 bases spanning the gap. CDR3 DNA sequence: TGTGCCAGCAGTTTAACAACGGGCCTCTCCTACGAGCAGTACTTC. Amino acid sequence: CASSLTTGLSYEQYF.

This clonotype occurred a few times. The chain recombines TRBV6-2 or TRBV6-3 with TRBJ1-5; 8 bases fit TRBD1. The CDR3 consists of 15 residues. Germline assignment: CDR1 MNHEY and CDR2 SVGEGT. After removal of 6 bases from V and 4 bases from J, the junction contained 8 bases not matched to a gene. This chain's CDR3 is CASRGPGQANQPQHF. The CDR3 DNA reads as TGTGCCAGCAGAGGGCCGGGACAGGCAAATCAGCCCCAGCATTTT.

This clonotype was seen a single time. A much larger clone differs by one base, so this may be a read error. This sequence joins TRBV29-1 and TRBJ2-7; maybe TRBD1 (5 bases). The better agreement between TRBJ2-1 and the DNA end casts doubt on the J call. The germline V gene encodes CDR1 SQVTM and CDR2 ANQGSEA. The CDR3 is 15 residues long. CDR3 amino acids: CSVEDRGIGSYEQFF. In DNA, the CDR3 is TGCAGCGTTGAAGATAGGGGCATTGGATCCTACGAGCAGTTCTTC.

The sample holds a few counts of this clonotype. This chain links TRBV6-2 or TRBV6-3 with TRBJ1-2; perhaps TRBD1 as D (5 bases). The CDR3 length is 11 residues. Trimming stripped 5 bases from V and 7 bases from J, with 8 bases between. CDR1 is MNHEY, CDR2 SVGEGT, per germline. CDR3 DNA: TGTGCCAGCAGTCACGGGACTGGCTACACCTTC. This sequence encodes CASSHGTGYTF.

This clonotype was detected ten times or more. The chain combines TRBV5-6 with TRBJ1-5, with a possible D match to TRBD1 (6 bases). The CDR3 has 16 residues. V was trimmed by 3 bases and J by 1 base, leaving 14 bases between them. In germline, CDR1 is SGHDT, CDR2 YYEEEE. The CDR3 here is CASSWGGGGSNQPQHF. DNA of the CDR3: TGTGCCAGCAGCTGGGGAGGGGGAGGAAGCAATCAGCCCCAGCATTTT.

The chain couples TRBV6-9 to TRBJ2-2; the D call may be TRBD1 or TRBD2 (5 bases each). This CDR3 has 17 amino acids. CDR1 and CDR2 from the germline V gene are MNHGY and SVAAGI. V was shortened by 4 bases and J by 6 bases, with 21 bases between the two germline ends. Written as DNA, the CDR3 is TGTGCCAGCAGTTTACTGACTAAATCGGGGCGGGCCGGGGAGCTGTTTTTT. Translating gives CASSLLTKSGRAGELFF.

This clonotype has ten or more counts. The chain links TRBV30 to TRBJ2-3; no firm D call. CDR1 is GTSNPN, CDR2 SVGIG, per germline (reference sequence). V dropped 3 bases and J dropped 0 bases, with 10 bases sitting between them. This CDR3 comprises 14 residues. CDR3 DNA sequence: TGTGCCTGGAGCTCGAGTTCCAGCACAGATACGCAGTATTTT. Amino acid sequence: CAWSSSSSTDTQYF.

This clonotype has at least ten counts. The chain employs TRBV12-3 or TRBV12-4 and TRBJ1-4, with 10 bases aligning to TRBD1. The CDR3 spans 18 residues. With V trimmed by 7 bases and J by 7 bases, 18 bases remained unmatched. In DNA form, the CDR3 reads TGTGCCAGCATGCCCCCCGGGACAGGGGCGAGAAATGGTGAAAAACTGTTTTTT. It yields the protein CASMPPGTGARNGEKLFF.